A single sample is the source of the 28 T cell receptor beta chains below, sequenced in a study of graft-versus-host responses after intestinal transplantation. Generated by immunoSEQ multiplex PCR, the TCRdb table keeps only in-frame clones and is missing some. The sample holds about 8,200 clones, about 93% seen once. Here the sequenced sample was PBMCs, taken 11 days after intestinal transplantation. These receptors came from a human patient who received an intestinal transplant, so some T cells may come from the graft donor.

The V and J genes are TRBV28 and TRBJ2-3; tentative D call: TRBD2 (6 bases). With 4 bases removed from V and 6 bases from J, the gap between germline ends came to 23 bases. The CDR3 loop spans 17 amino acids. Per the germline V gene, CDR1 is MDHEN and CDR2 is SYDVKM. The CDR3 region has the DNA TGTGCCAGCAGTTCCCCCTCGGGCGGGAAGAGTGAGGATACGCAGTATTTT. Translated, it gives CASSSPSGGKSEDTQYF.

The rearrangement links TRBV5-6 to TRBJ2-1; D may be TRBD2 (7 bases). The CDR3 contains 15 residues. Germline V gives CDR1 SGHDT, CDR2 YYEEEE. The ends were cut back, 4 bases at V and 0 bases at J, with 11 bases in the middle. CDR3 DNA: TGTGCCAGCAGCCCGGGGGGCAGCTCCTACAATGAGCAGTTCTTC. It encodes CASSPGGSSYNEQFF.

This rearrangement joins TRBV4-2 to TRBJ2-1; TRBD1 might be the D (6 bases). The germline V gene encodes CDR1 LGHNA and CDR2 YNFKEQ. V lost 1 base to trimming and J lost 4 bases, with 14 bases between them. The CDR3 covers 16 residues. The CDR3 reads CASSQGGQGFYNEQFF. As DNA, the CDR3 is TGTGCCAGCAGCCAAGGGGGCCAGGGGTTTTACAATGAGCAGTTCTTC.

V gene TRBV28 combines with J gene TRBJ1-5, with D unresolved. CDR1 and CDR2 from the germline V gene are MDHEN and SYDVKM. The CDR3 is 15 residues long. V was cut by 2 bases and J by 4 bases, with 12 bases left in between. DNA for the CDR3: TGTGCCAGCAGTTTACGGCGCAGGTGGAATCAGCCCCAGCATTTT. It encodes CASSLRRRWNQPQHF.

This chain uses TRBV6-1 with TRBJ2-2; the match to TRBD2 covers 10 bases. Germline assignment: CDR1 MNHNS and CDR2 SASEGT. The ends lost 2 bases at V and 4 bases at J; junction bases unmatched: 4. This CDR3 is 16 amino acids long. In DNA, the CDR3 is TGTGCCAGCAGTGAATACCTAGCGGGGGCCACCGGGGAGCTGTTTTTT. Its translation: CASSEYLAGATGELFF.

The chain employs TRBV4-3 and TRBJ1-1; 7 bases are a match to TRBD1. This CDR3 contains 14 residues. The V and J ends lost 0 bases and 3 bases, in that order; junction bases with no gene match: 1. In germline, CDR1 is LGHNA, CDR2 YSLEER. The chain's CDR3 is CASSQDTGDTEAFF. The CDR3 nucleotides read TGCGCCAGCAGCCAAGATACAGGGGACACTGAAGCTTTCTTT.

The gene calls are TRBV5-8 and TRBJ2-5, with D perhaps matching TRBD2 (6 bases). Trimming shortened V by 4 bases and J by 3 bases, and 16 bases separated the two germline ends. CDR3 size: 15 residues. Looked up from germline, CDR1 is SGHTS and CDR2 is YDEGEE. The CDR3 reads CASSHLGRPEETQYF. The DNA of the CDR3 is TGTGCCAGCAGCCATTTAGGGAGGCCCGAAGAGACCCAGTACTTC.

This chain connects TRBV11-1 to TRBJ2-7, with 7 bases fitting TRBD2. CDR1 is SGHAT and CDR2 is FQDESV in the germline V gene (reference sequence). CDR3 length: 14 residues. With 5 bases clipped from V and 6 bases from J, the junction kept 10 bases outside the gene matches. The CDR3 DNA follows: TGTGCCAGCAGCCCAACACTAGCGTCGGGCGAGCAGTACTTC. This translates into CASSPTLASGEQYF.

The chain combines TRBV12-5 with TRBJ2-1; 7 nucleotides agree with TRBD2. The CDR3 is 13 amino acids. V was clipped by 6 bases and J by 6 bases; unmatched bases: 5. In germline, CDR1 is LGHNT, CDR2 FRNRAP. CDR3: CASGSLAANEQFF. The DNA for the CDR3 is TGTGCTAGTGGGTCCCTAGCGGCCAATGAGCAGTTCTTC.

The CDR3 spells CASSLSTGREDTQYF. The DNA of the CDR3 is TGTGCCAGCAGTTTATCGACCGGGAGAGAGGATACGCAGTATTTT. V and J are TRBV27 and TRBJ2-3; perhaps TRBD2 as D (6 bases). Trimming shortened V by 0 bases and J by 6 bases, and 13 bases separated the two germline ends. Germline V gene data show CDR1 as MNHEY and CDR2 as SMNVEV (reference sequence). The CDR3 extends over 15 amino acids.

The chain recombines TRBV4-1 with TRBJ1-1; D ambiguous. The CDR3 length is 15 residues. CDR1 MGHRA and CDR2 YSYEKL come from the germline V gene. The V end lost 0 bases, the J end lost 1 base, and 9 bases lay between the germline ends. Here the CDR3 DNA reads TGCGCCAGCAGCCAAGAGGCGCCAGGGAACACTGAAGCTTTCTTT. Translation gives CASSQEAPGNTEAFF.

The chain is built from TRBV14 and TRBJ1-2; a possible D gene is TRBD1 (5 bases). This CDR3 contains 13 residues. Trimming removed 2 bases from V and 8 bases from J, with 12 bases in between. The germline V gene encodes CDR1 SGHDN and CDR2 FVKESK. The chain's CDR3 is CASSQRRVGGYTF. The CDR3 DNA is TGTGCCAGCAGCCAACGCAGGGTAGGAGGCTACACCTTC.

The V and J genes are TRBV2 and TRBJ2-5, with a tentative D call TRBD2 (6 bases). Trimming took 1 base from V and 2 from J, leaving 8 bases between them. The CDR3 is made up of 14 amino acids. The germline CDR1 and CDR2 sequences are SNHLY and FYNNEI. Here the CDR3 reads CASSEVGGQETQYF. The CDR3 nucleotides read TGTGCCAGCAGTGAAGTGGGGGGTCAAGAGACCCAGTACTTC. Drawing the rest from reference TRBV2 and TRBJ2-5, the complete variable domain is EPEVTQTPSHQVTQMGQEVILRCVPISNHLYFYWYRQILGQKVEFLVSFYNNEISEKSEIFDDQFSVERPDGSNFTLKIRSTKLEDSAMYFCASSEVGGQETQYFGPGTRLLVL.

The chain combines TRBV6-5 with TRBJ1-2; D is uncertain. This CDR3 region has 12 residues. The germline V gene encodes CDR1 MNHEY and CDR2 SVGAGI. V shed 4 bases and J shed 8 bases, with 11 bases lying between them. This CDR3 is CASSSPGEGYTF. In nucleotides, the CDR3 is TGTGCCAGCAGTTCCCCCGGGGAGGGCTACACCTTC.

V usage is TRBV5-1 and J usage is TRBJ2-7; 10 bases match TRBD1. The J segment lost 0 bases and the V segment lost 4 bases, leaving 7 bases of the junction unmatched. CDR3 length: 16 residues. CDR1 SGHRS and CDR2 YFSETQ come from the germline V gene. CDR3 loop: CASSPQGQGTSYEQYF. The CDR3 nucleotides read TGCGCCAGCAGCCCCCAGGGACAGGGGACCTCCTACGAGCAGTACTTC. Supplemented by reference TRBV5-1 and TRBJ2-7, the full variable domain reads KAGVTQTPRYLIKTRGQQVTLSCSPISGHRSVSWYQQTPGQGLQFLFEYFSETQRNKGNFPGRFSGRQFSNSRSEMNVSTLELGDSALYLCASSPQGQGTSYEQYFGPGTRLTVT.

V and J are TRBV29-1 and TRBJ2-3; perhaps TRBD1 as D (5 bases). CDR1 and CDR2 from the germline V gene are SQVTM and ANQGSEA. V shed 6 bases and J shed 2 bases, with 12 bases lying between them. The length of the CDR3 is 13 residues. In nucleotides, the CDR3 is TGCAGCGTCGACAGCTTTGACACAGATACGCAGTATTTT. Residues: CSVDSFDTDTQYF.

The chain is built from TRBV11-2 and TRBJ2-5; 8 bases map to TRBD1. In germline, CDR1 is SGHAT, CDR2 FQNNGV. The CDR3 consists of 15 residues. The trim removed 5 bases at V and 0 bases at J, leaving 5 bases unmatched. The CDR3 here is CASSPTDRDQETQYF. The CDR3 region has the DNA TGTGCCAGCAGCCCCACGGACAGGGACCAAGAGACCCAGTACTTC.

This clone was recorded once. The chain is built from TRBV7-3 and TRBJ2-7, with 10 nucleotides matching TRBD2. V gave up 4 bases and J gave up 12 bases; unmatched junction bases: 24. CDR3 size: 18 residues. Germline CDR1 is SGHTA and CDR2 is FQGTGA. The CDR3 DNA reads TGTGCCAGCAGCTGGGAAATAGCGGGAGGAACCGCCCCTCGGGGGGGGTACTTC. It is translated as CASSWEIAGGTAPRGGYF.

The chain couples TRBV11-1 to TRBJ2-5; 8 bases are a match to TRBD2. The ends lost 1 base at V and 7 bases at J; junction bases unmatched: 11. The CDR3 contains 16 residues. Per germline, CDR1 SGHAT and CDR2 FQDESV (reference sequence). The CDR3 region is CASSLGLRGGLGTQYF. The CDR3 nucleotides read TGTGCCAGCAGCTTAGGTCTCCGGGGGGGCCTTGGGACCCAGTACTTC.

In its sample, this clone was seen once. V is TRBV7-6 and J is TRBJ1-4, with a tentative D call TRBD1 (6 bases). This CDR3 is 13 amino acids long. V was trimmed by 2 bases and J by 7 bases, leaving 8 bases between them. Germline CDR1 reads SGHVS; CDR2 reads FNYEAQ. The CDR3 is CASSLTDSEKLFF. The CDR3 nucleotides are TGTGCCAGCAGCTTAACGGACAGTGAAAAACTGTTTTTT.

In its sample, this clone was seen a few times. The CDR3 nucleotides read TGTGCCAGCAGCCCCGGGACGTCTGGGGGGAATGAGCAGTTCTTC. As protein: CASSPGTSGGNEQFF. J is TRBJ2-1 and V is TRBV7-9, with a possible D match to TRBD2 (6 bases). Germline V lookup: CDR1 SEHNR, CDR2 FQNEAQ (reference sequence). This CDR3 has 15 residues. V lost 5 bases to trimming and J lost 7 bases, with 18 bases between them.

The V call is TRBV7-9, the J call TRBJ2-7, with D hard to call. The germline V gene has CDR1 SEHNR and CDR2 FQNEAQ (reference sequence). Trimming shortened V by 5 bases and J by 2 bases, and 16 bases separated the two germline ends. The CDR3 is 15 residues long. CDR3 region: CASSPLRRPPYEQYF. The CDR3 DNA follows: TGTGCCAGCAGCCCCCTCCGCAGGCCCCCCTACGAGCAGTACTTC.

The V call is TRBV4-3, the J call TRBJ1-2, with TRBD1 matching 8 bases. The CDR3 length is 15 residues. Germline-derived CDR1 and CDR2 are LGHNA and YSLEER. V gave up 6 bases and J gave up 4 bases; unmatched junction bases: 10. This CDR3 reads CASSQTGGGLYGYTF. The CDR3 DNA reads TGCGCCAGCAGTCAAACAGGGGGTGGGCTCTATGGCTACACCTTC.

The CDR3 nucleotides are TGTGCCAGCAGCTTTGAGGGATGGGACAATGAGCAGTTCTTC. Translating gives CASSFEGWDNEQFF. The chain recombines TRBV7-9 with TRBJ2-1; D perhaps matches TRBD2 (5 bases). The germline gives CDR1 SEHNR, CDR2 FQNEAQ (reference sequence). The ends were cut back, 3 bases at V and 5 bases at J, with 11 bases in the middle. The CDR3 runs 14 residues.

The chain uses TRBV4-1 and TRBJ2-7; weak D call: TRBD1 (6 bases). Trimming stripped 0 bases from V and 1 base from J, with 10 bases between. Germline V gene data show CDR1 as MGHRA and CDR2 as YSYEKL. This CDR3 has 15 amino acids. CDR3 protein: CASSQEWTDSYEQYF. In DNA form, the CDR3 reads TGCGCCAGCAGCCAAGAGTGGACAGATTCCTACGAGCAGTACTTC.

This clone was observed a single time. The chain joins TRBV9 to TRBJ2-3; TRBD2 aligns across 9 bases. The CDR3 covers 16 residues. Trimming removed 4 bases from V and 2 bases from J; junction bases left unmatched: 8. Germline V gene data show CDR1 as SGDLS and CDR2 as YYNGEE. The CDR3 region is CASSPREREVTDTQYF. CDR3 in DNA: TGTGCCAGCAGCCCCCGGGAGCGGGAGGTCACAGATACGCAGTATTTT.

The chain carries TRBV12-5 and TRBJ1-1, with 7 bases aligning to TRBD1. Germline V gene lookup returns CDR1 LGHNT and CDR2 FRNRAP. Unmatched junction bases numbered 12, after V lost 5 bases and J lost 6 bases. The CDR3 covers 15 residues. The CDR3 region is CASGRGQEYPSEAFF. The CDR3 DNA reads as TGTGCTAGTGGTAGAGGACAGGAGTATCCCTCTGAAGCTTTCTTT.

The J gene is TRBJ2-7, the V gene TRBV28; weak D call: TRBD1 (7 bases). The CDR3 runs 14 residues. CDR1 and CDR2 from the germline V gene are MDHEN and SYDVKM. V lost 6 bases, J lost 2 bases, and 14 bases lay in between. DNA of the CDR3: TGTGCCAGCAGGACAGGGACTGGGACCTACGAGCAGTACTTC. Its translation is CASRTGTGTYEQYF.